The T cell receptor beta chain described here comes from a study of radiation and T cells in renal cell carcinoma. Looked up from germline, CDR1 is SGHVS and CDR2 is FNYEAQ. The CDR3 sequence is 15 residues long. The repertoire was sequenced with immunoSEQ multiplex PCR; TCRdb's copy has only in-frame clones and lacks some. The sample shows tens of thousands of clones, 65% to 80% of them seen only once. On this clone itself: Its cognate antigen is unknown. The junction and the germline gene differ at one end; a read error may be behind it.

Time point given: blood 4 weeks post-SBRT, at nephrectomy. Treatment reported: 15 Gy SBRT to primary tumor, nephrectomy 4 weeks later. After SBRT, blood was collected at 2 and 4 weeks, plus baseline. This renal cell carcinoma was of the clear cell type. Whole-study results and caveats: From baseline, blood top tumor clonotypes peaked at 2 weeks post-radiation.

The specimen comprised blood, sampled from a patient whose treatment included radiotherapy and nephrectomy. The V and J genes are TRBV7-6 and TRBJ2-5; D may be TRBD1 (5 bases). The TCR originated in a man aged 55-75 years with renal cell carcinoma. CDR3 nucleotide sequence: TGTGCCAGCAGCTTCGGGCGCCGTGACAGCAGTGCCCCCGACTTC. This gives the protein CASSFGRRDSSAPDF.